Each of the 14 T cell receptor beta chains below was sequenced from the same sample in a study of vaccination and CD4 T cells after COVID-19. Oncomine TCR Beta short-read sequencing was applied to DNA from cultured CD4+ T cells. TCRdb independently ran MiXCR on the PCR reads; one entry per CDR3 protein. The sample carries 3,500 to 5,000 distinct CDR3 sequences, less than 25% recorded once. What these receptors recognize is not known. The sample's treatment: roughly 10-day PBMC culture with coronavirus spike peptide pools or control peptides (ViraFEST assay). Sequences were derived from CD4+ T cells from blood, cultured in vitro, sampled after SARS-CoV-2 vaccination. Receptors were obtained from a human donor who had recovered from COVID-19.

The chain has TRBV6-1 and TRBJ1-2; no firm D call. CDR1 and CDR2 (germline): MNHNS, SASEGT. The CDR3 sequence is 11 residues long. V was trimmed by 6 bases and J by 2 bases, leaving 4 bases between them. The CDR3 region is CASSLNYGYTF. The CDR3 region has the DNA TGTGCCAGCAGCCTCAACTATGGCTACACCTTC.

J is TRBJ1-1 and V is TRBV5-5, with 10 nucleotides matching TRBD1. Looked up from germline, CDR1 is SGHKS and CDR2 is YYEKEE (reference sequence). Trimming cost V 3 bases and J 11 bases; bases outside gene matches: 7. The CDR3 contains 13 residues. CDR3 in amino acids: CASSWGTGVGAFF. In DNA, the CDR3 is TGTGCCAGCAGCTGGGGGACAGGGGTTGGGGCTTTCTTT.

To note about this clonotype: A read error may explain this, as a much larger clone is one base away. The chain employs TRBV7-2 and TRBJ1-5, with a weak D call TRBD1 (6 bases). In germline, CDR1 is SGHTA, CDR2 FQGNSA. This CDR3 is built from 14 residues. The CDR3 sequence is CACSLGGGGQPQHF. CDR3 bases: TGTGCCTGCAGCTTAGGGGGGGGAGGTCAGCCCCAGCATTTT.

This clonotype was recorded a few times. Written as DNA, the CDR3 is TGCGCCAGCAGCCAAGGACAGACGACCAACTATGGCTACACCTTC. Its protein product is CASSQGQTTNYGYTF. V usage is TRBV4-1 and J usage is TRBJ1-2, with TRBD1 as a possible D gene (5 bases). The CDR3 runs to 15 residues. CDR1 and CDR2 from the germline V gene are MGHRA and YSYEKL. V was pared by 1 base and J by 2 bases, with 11 bases between.

This clonotype has more than one count but fewer than ten. J is TRBJ1-2 and V is TRBV27; 10 positions match TRBD1. V lost 4 bases, J lost 0 bases, and 2 bases stayed unmatched. CDR1 and CDR2 from the germline V gene are MNHEY and SMNVEV (reference sequence). This CDR3 region has 15 residues. CDR3 DNA sequence: TGTGCCAGCAGTTCGGGACAGGGGACTAACTATGGCTACACCTTC. Protein: CASSSGQGTNYGYTF.

A note on this clonotype: The junction departs from germline at one end; a sequencing error may be responsible. V and J are TRBV6-6 and TRBJ1-5; 7 nucleotides align to TRBD1. This CDR3 is 15 amino acids long. Germline V CDR1 and CDR2: MNHNY, SVGAGI (reference sequence). The CDR3 reads CAGSRGDSLKQPQHF. The CDR3 DNA reads TGTGCCGGCAGTAGGGGGGACAGCCTGAAACAGCCCCAGCATTTT.

This clonotype occurred a few times. The V gene is TRBV4-1, the J gene TRBJ1-2; 7 positions match TRBD1. The CDR3 is made up of 17 amino acids. With V trimmed by 4 bases and J by 1 base, 12 bases remained unmatched. Germline V gives CDR1 MGHRA, CDR2 YSYEKL. Here the CDR3 reads CASSPKLGTVLNYGYTF. Here the CDR3 DNA reads TGCGCCAGCAGCCCCAAGCTCGGGACAGTCCTTAACTATGGCTACACCTTC.

V is TRBV6-2 or TRBV6-3 and J is TRBJ2-7; 7 nucleotides match TRBD1. The trim removed 8 bases at V and 0 bases at J, leaving 7 bases unmatched. The V gene's germline CDR1 is MNHEY and CDR2 SVGEGT. The CDR3 runs 14 residues. This chain's CDR3 is CASENGQASYEQYF. CDR3 DNA: TGTGCCAGCGAAAACGGACAGGCCTCCTACGAGCAGTACTTC.

The gene calls are TRBV6-1 and TRBJ1-2, with 7 bases that match TRBD1. CDR3 length: 17 residues. The germline V gene encodes CDR1 MNHNS and CDR2 SASEGT. V shed 3 bases, J shed 6 bases, and the junction held 16 bases outside the gene matches. Here the CDR3 reads CASSDMRGRTMVNGYTF. The CDR3 region has the DNA TGTGCCAGCAGTGATATGAGGGGGCGGACGATGGTGAATGGCTACACCTTC.

The rearrangement joins TRBV10-3 to TRBJ1-6; D not resolved. V gave up 5 bases and J gave up 2 bases, with 10 bases separating them. The germline V gene encodes CDR1 ENHRY and CDR2 SYGVKD. The CDR3 is made up of 15 amino acids. CDR3 sequence reads: CAISKEDPYNSPLHF. The CDR3 DNA reads TGTGCCATCAGTAAAGAAGACCCCTATAATTCACCCCTCCACTTT.

Relative to its sample, this clonotype is medium-sized. The rearrangement uses TRBV7-8 and TRBJ2-3; 10 bases are a match to TRBD2. V gave up 1 base and J gave up 2 bases; unmatched junction bases: 3. This CDR3 is 16 amino acids long. Germline V CDR1 and CDR2: SGHVS, FQNEAQ. CDR3 in amino acids: CASSLGLAGATDTQYF. The CDR3 DNA is TGTGCCAGCAGCTTAGGGCTAGCGGGGGCCACAGATACGCAGTATTTT.

V gene TRBV7-2 combines with J gene TRBJ2-1; a weak D match, TRBD2 (7 bases). The V and J ends lost 6 bases and 4 bases respectively, with 16 bases between them. Germline CDR1 is SGHTA and CDR2 is FQGNSA. The CDR3 totals 15 residues. CDR3 nucleotides: TGTGCCAGCAGGTCAAAGGGGGGGGGTTACAATGAGCAGTTCTTC. Its protein is CASRSKGGGYNEQFF.

This clonotype was seen a handful of times. The gene calls are TRBV5-8 and TRBJ2-7, with D tentatively TRBD1 (6 bases). Germline assignment: CDR1 SGHTS and CDR2 YDEGEE. V gave up 0 bases and J gave up 3 bases, with 10 bases separating them. The CDR3 consists of 14 residues. In DNA form, the CDR3 reads TGTGCCAGCAGCTTGGCCGGGACACTCTACGAGCAGTACTTC. It codes for CASSLAGTLYEQYF.

A few counts support this clonotype. As DNA, the CDR3 is TGTGCCACCAGCAGAAGATCCGGTGGGGGCACTGAAGCTTTCTTT. It translates to CATSRRSGGGTEAFF. The V gene is TRBV15, the J gene TRBJ1-1; the D gene is possibly TRBD1 (5 bases). The V and J ends lost 2 bases and 4 bases respectively, with 14 bases between them. The CDR3 is made up of 15 amino acids. The germline gives CDR1 LNHNV, CDR2 YYDKDF (reference sequence).